This TCR beta chain is from a study of cytomegalovirus exposure and HLA in healthy donors. Trimming took 4 bases from V and 7 from J; bases not matched to a gene: 6. The CDR3 covers 13 residues. Germline loops: CDR1 MNHNS, CDR2 SASEGT. It was with 60 Vbeta and 13 Jbeta primers that the PCR ran. The protocol was immunoSEQ multiplex PCR, while the TCRdb copy is restricted to in-frame clones and leaves out a portion. The data contain about 120,000 clones, 9.5% of them seen just once; the ten biggest clones take up less than 4%. This clone was seen only a few times. V is TRBV6-1 and J is TRBJ1-2; 7 bases fit TRBD1. What was sequenced was PBMCs. The sequence was collected from a man aged 30 to 45 in good health and CMV-seronegative. In DNA, the CDR3 is TGTGCCAGCAGTGCGGGGACAGTCGTTGGCTACACCTTC. It codes for CASSAGTVVGYTF.